These 25 T cell receptor beta chains were sequenced from one sample in a study of blood T cell repertoires in COVID-19. Data came from immunoSEQ multiplex PCR; TCRdb stores just in-frame clones and leaves some out. This table holds 200,000 to 250,000 clones, 80% to 90% found once. Material for sequencing was PBMCs or T cells enriched from blood (not recorded which). These receptors were collected from a woman aged 50 to 60 who had been exposed to COVID-19.

The rearrangement links TRBV19 to TRBJ1-1; 7 bases fit TRBD1. Germline V lookup: CDR1 LNHDA, CDR2 SQIVND (reference sequence). The J segment lost 0 bases and the V segment lost 4 bases, leaving 2 bases of the junction unmatched. The CDR3 is made up of 14 amino acids. The CDR3 DNA is TGTGCCAGTAGTAGGGACAGCATGAACACTGAAGCTTTCTTT. This gives the protein CASSRDSMNTEAFF.

This clone was observed a handful of times. This chain uses TRBV3-1 (or the pseudogene TRBV3-2) with TRBJ1-1; no firm D call. The CDR3 contains 13 residues. Per germline, CDR1 LGHDT and CDR2 YNNKEL (reference sequence). Trimming removed 0 bases at V and 7 bases at J, with 9 bases between. The CDR3 sequence: CASSQDFLVEAFF. The CDR3 DNA is TGTGCCAGCAGCCAAGATTTCCTCGTTGAAGCTTTCTTT.

This chain uses TRBV5-6 with TRBJ1-5; 10 bases are shared with TRBD1. The trim removed 2 bases at V and 3 bases at J, leaving 5 bases unmatched. The CDR3 extends over 16 amino acids. Germline lookup yields CDR1 SGHDT and CDR2 YYEEEE. CDR3 residues: CASSFRQGADNQPQHF. The DNA of the CDR3 is TGTGCCAGCAGCTTTAGACAGGGGGCAGACAATCAGCCCCAGCATTTT.

V usage is TRBV10-2 and J usage is TRBJ1-5, with TRBD1 as a possible D gene (5 bases). Germline V gene sequence: CDR1 WSHSY, CDR2 SAAADI. This CDR3 has 14 residues. The ends were cut back, 2 bases at V and 4 bases at J, with 9 bases in the middle. The CDR3 is CASSEDSHNQPQHF. The CDR3 DNA follows: TGCGCCAGCAGTGAGGACAGCCATAATCAGCCCCAGCATTTT.

The chain employs TRBV6-5 and TRBJ2-5, with TRBD1 matching over 10 bases. Germline CDR1 reads MNHEY; CDR2 reads SVGAGI. With V trimmed by 5 bases and J by 9 bases, 12 bases remained unmatched. This CDR3 spans 15 amino acids. The CDR3 DNA reads as TGTGCCAGCAGTCCGACCGGGACAGGGGAATTAGCCCAGTACTTC. This encodes CASSPTGTGELAQYF.

The chain employs TRBV19 and TRBJ1-5; 9 bases are a match to TRBD1. The V gene end was trimmed by 1 base and the J gene end by 6 bases; junction bases not matched to a gene: 10. The CDR3 is 17 residues long. CDR1 and CDR2 from the germline V gene are LNHDA and SQIVND (reference sequence). The CDR3 spells CASSIAPGTGSGQPQHF. As DNA, the CDR3 is TGTGCCAGTAGTATAGCTCCCGGGACAGGGTCCGGTCAGCCCCAGCATTTT.

The V call is TRBV18, the J call TRBJ2-3, with 9 positions matching TRBD2. Trimming took 3 bases from V and 2 from J; bases not matched to a gene: 3. The germline V gene has CDR1 KGHSH and CDR2 LQKENI. The CDR3 is 15 residues long. CDR3 nucleotides: TGTGCCAGCTCACCTGGGACTAGCCCCACAGATACGCAGTATTTT. Its translation is CASSPGTSPTDTQYF.

There are a few counts of this clone. V is TRBV5-6 and J is TRBJ2-2, with 7 bases aligning to TRBD2. This CDR3 has 15 amino acids. Germline V CDR1 and CDR2: SGHDT, YYEEEE. Trimming removed 4 bases from V and 4 bases from J; junction bases left unmatched: 7. The CDR3 nucleotides read TGTGCCAGCAGCACAAGCGGGATGGGCACCGGGGAGCTGTTTTTT. It specifies CASSTSGMGTGELFF.

V and J are TRBV19 and TRBJ2-3; 7 nucleotides agree with TRBD2. The CDR3 has 16 amino acids. Trimming at V came to 5 bases and at J to 5 bases, leaving 13 bases not matched to a gene. Germline CDR1 and CDR2: LNHDA and SQIVND (reference sequence). The CDR3 here is CASSPQRGPGGDTQYF. The CDR3 bases are TGTGCCAGTAGTCCGCAGCGGGGCCCGGGAGGAGATACGCAGTATTTT. Full variable domain (missing parts from reference TRBV19 and TRBJ2-3): DGGITQSPKYLFRKEGQNVTLSCEQNLNHDAMYWYRQDPGQGLRLIYYSQIVNDFQKGDIAEGYSVSREKKESFPLTVTSAQKNPTAFYLCASSPQRGPGGDTQYFGPGTRLTVL.

This clone was seen once. The genes are TRBV28 and TRBJ2-2; 10 bases are a match to TRBD2. The length of the CDR3 is 15 residues. Germline CDR1 is MDHEN and CDR2 is SYDVKM. After removal of 7 bases from V and 2 bases from J, the junction contained 4 bases not matched to a gene. The CDR3 region is CASISGGLNTGELFF. The CDR3 DNA reads as TGTGCCAGCATTAGCGGGGGGCTCAACACCGGGGAGCTGTTTTTT.

This chain joins TRBV7-9 and TRBJ2-5; D call uncertain. This CDR3 is 11 amino acids long. Germline V gene sequence: CDR1 SEHNR, CDR2 FQNEAQ (reference sequence). Trimming removed 5 bases at V and 5 bases at J, with 6 bases between. This chain's CDR3 is CASSPQETQYF. Written as DNA, the CDR3 is TGTGCCAGCAGCCCCCAGGAGACCCAGTACTTC.

This rearrangement joins TRBV19 to TRBJ2-3; 9 positions agree with TRBD2. J was trimmed by 4 bases and V by 10 bases; bases with no gene match: 12. The CDR3 has 15 amino acids. Germline CDR1 is LNHDA and CDR2 is SQIVND (reference sequence). The CDR3 protein is CATKLGTSRSDTQYF. CDR3 DNA: TGTGCCACTAAGCTCGGGACTAGCAGGTCAGATACGCAGTATTTT.

The rearrangement joins TRBV11-3 to TRBJ2-5; the match to TRBD2 covers 11 bases. Germline V gene data show CDR1 as SGHNT and CDR2 as YENEEA. This CDR3 region has 15 residues. V lost 6 bases, J lost 2 bases, and 5 bases stayed unmatched. Here the CDR3 reads CASSRTSGPQETQYF. The CDR3 region has the DNA TGTGCCAGCAGTCGGACTAGCGGGCCACAAGAGACCCAGTACTTC.

The CDR3 sequence: CASSQPGTESNYGYTF. CDR3 coding DNA: TGCGCCAGCAGCCAACCCGGGACAGAATCTAACTATGGCTACACCTTC. The chain is built from TRBV4-1 and TRBJ1-2; TRBD1 matches at 7 bases. Per germline, CDR1 MGHRA and CDR2 YSYEKL. The CDR3 loop spans 16 amino acids. The J segment lost 0 bases and the V segment lost 2 bases, leaving 6 bases of the junction unmatched.

V is TRBV6-2 or TRBV6-3 and J is TRBJ2-2; possibly TRBD2 for D (6 bases). The germline V and J ends were trimmed by 6 bases and 5 bases, with 16 bases remaining between them. CDR3 length: 15 amino acids. The germline V gene has CDR1 MNHEY and CDR2 SVGEGT. CDR3 coding DNA: TGTGCCAGCAGCGCCGACCGGAGGGTGACCGGGGAGCTGTTTTTT. It encodes CASSADRRVTGELFF.

For the CDR3, the DNA is TGTGCCAGCAACAGGGGGCTCACAGATACGCAGTATTTT. Translation gives CASNRGLTDTQYF. The V gene is TRBV2, the J gene TRBJ2-3, with 9 bases identical to TRBD1. The CDR3 is 13 residues long. V lost 7 bases, J lost 2 bases, and 1 base stayed unmatched. The germline V gene has CDR1 SNHLY and CDR2 FYNNEI.

This chain links TRBV7-2 with TRBJ2-6; D unresolved. The V gene lost 3 bases and the J gene lost 0 bases, with 9 bases spanning the gap. CDR3 length: 16 residues. CDR1 and CDR2 from the germline V gene are SGHTA and FQGNSA. Here the CDR3 DNA reads TGTGCCAGCAGCTTCGTACTCCCCTCTGGGGCCAACGTCCTGACTTTC. This sequence encodes CASSFVLPSGANVLTF.

J is TRBJ1-1 and V is TRBV19, with D possibly TRBD1 on 5 matching bases. The CDR3 extends over 14 amino acids. The V end was cut by 6 bases, the J end by 1 base, with 12 bases between. CDR1 LNHDA and CDR2 SQIVND come from the germline V gene (reference sequence). The CDR3 loop reads CASSAGRSNTEAFF. The CDR3 DNA is TGTGCCAGTAGCGCGGGACGTTCGAACACTGAAGCTTTCTTT.

The V gene is TRBV6-5, the J gene TRBJ1-4; a weak D match, TRBD1 (5 bases). The germline V gene encodes CDR1 MNHEY and CDR2 SVGAGI. This CDR3 region has 13 residues. Trimming removed 5 bases from V and 10 bases from J, with 14 bases in between. DNA of the CDR3: TGTGCCAGCAGTCTAGGGTCCGGGGGAAAACTGTTTTTT. Its translation: CASSLGSGGKLFF.

The J gene is TRBJ1-4, the V gene TRBV5-1; a possible D gene is TRBD1 (5 bases). V was clipped by 4 bases and J by 8 bases, with 18 bases between them. CDR3 length: 15 residues. In germline, CDR1 is SGHRS, CDR2 YFSETQ. The CDR3 DNA follows: TGCGCCAGCAGCCCAAGGGAGGGGATAGGGGAAAAACTGTTTTTT. Translating it yields CASSPREGIGEKLFF.

This clone was detected only once. The chain links TRBV3-1 (or the pseudogene TRBV3-2) to TRBJ1-2, with a tentative D call TRBD1 (5 bases). There are 15 residues in the CDR3. Germline V lookup: CDR1 LGHDT, CDR2 YNNKEL (reference sequence). Trimming shortened V by 1 base and J by 7 bases, and 16 bases separated the two germline ends. CDR3 in amino acids: CASSQVARGSLGYTF. Written as DNA, the CDR3 is TGTGCCAGCAGCCAAGTTGCTCGGGGGAGTCTTGGCTACACCTTC.

CDR3 protein: CASYRGPNTEAFF. DNA of the CDR3: TGTGCCTCATACAGGGGACCGAACACTGAAGCTTTCTTT. The V call is TRBV24-1, the J call TRBJ1-1, with 7 bases identical to TRBD1. Trimming at V came to 12 bases and at J to 1 base, leaving 7 bases not matched to a gene. The CDR3 contains 13 residues. Germline CDR1 is KGHDR and CDR2 is SFDVKD.

About this clone itself: Distinct nucleotide sequences in the sample also encode this CDR3. The gene calls are TRBV6-1 and TRBJ1-1; D gene uncertain. This CDR3 contains 12 residues. Germline V CDR1 and CDR2: MNHNS, SASEGT. The germline V and J ends were trimmed by 1 base and 5 bases, with 5 bases remaining between them. CDR3 sequence (DNA): TGTGCCAGCAGTGAAGGGAGAACTGAAGCTTTCTTT. It is translated as CASSEGRTEAFF.

The chain carries TRBV19 and TRBJ1-1; TRBD1 is a possible D gene (5 bases). The V end lost 7 bases, the J end lost 4 bases, and 13 bases lay between the germline ends. This CDR3 has 13 amino acids. Germline V gives CDR1 LNHDA, CDR2 SQIVND (reference sequence). This CDR3 is CASKVRGGTEAFF. DNA for the CDR3: TGTGCCAGTAAGGTCCGGGGGGGCACTGAAGCTTTCTTT. Variable domain in full (rest from reference TRBV19 and TRBJ1-1): DGGITQSPKYLFRKEGQNVTLSCEQNLNHDAMYWYRQDPGQGLRLIYYSQIVNDFQKGDIAEGYSVSREKKESFPLTVTSAQKNPTAFYLCASKVRGGTEAFFGQGTRLTVV.

The gene calls are TRBV4-1 and TRBJ2-3, with 11 positions matching TRBD2. Germline V gene sequence: CDR1 MGHRA, CDR2 YSYEKL. The CDR3 has 16 residues. The V and J ends lost 3 bases and 2 bases, in that order; junction bases with no gene match: 4. CDR3 sequence reads: CASSHRLAGPTDTQYF. DNA for the CDR3: TGCGCCAGCAGCCATAGACTAGCGGGGCCCACAGATACGCAGTATTTT.